Below are 24 T cell receptor beta chains sequenced from a single sample in a study of blood T cells in healthy people across ages. Using a J-beta primer mix together with a sample-barcoded 5' primer, a second PCR was run for roughly 6 to 12 cycles. Each CDR3 protein is one row after TCRdb ran MiXCR on the 5' RACE reads. The top ten clones hold approximately 20% of a sample with approximately 770,000 distinct CDR3 sequences, 58% of them seen once. The material sequenced was blood. These receptors were taken from a man younger than 40 in good health.

This chain joins TRBV7-6 and TRBJ1-5; D might be TRBD1 (5 bases). Germline loops: CDR1 SGHVS, CDR2 FNYEAQ. Between the trimmed V and J ends, which lost 5 bases and 0 bases, there was a span of 8 bases. The CDR3 is 14 amino acids. This CDR3 is CASSPGNSNQPQHF. CDR3 bases: TGTGCCAGCAGCCCAGGGAATAGCAATCAGCCCCAGCATTTT.

This chain uses TRBV5-6 with TRBJ2-7, with 10 bases fitting TRBD1. Germline loops: CDR1 SGHDT, CDR2 YYEEEE. The CDR3 sequence is 14 residues long. With V trimmed by 2 bases and J by 6 bases, 5 bases remained unmatched. CDR3 nucleotides: TGTGCCAGCAGCTTCGGGACAGGGGCCACCGAGCAGTACTTC. It yields the protein CASSFGTGATEQYF.

The chain links TRBV13 to TRBJ2-5, with TRBD2 identical over 8 bases. The J call may be mistaken, given a closer DNA end match to TRBJ2-7. CDR1 is PRHDT and CDR2 is FYEKMQ in the germline V gene (reference sequence). The CDR3 is 14 residues long. For the CDR3, the DNA is TGTGCCAGCAGCCCCGGGACTAGGGAGAACGAGCAGTACTTC. This codes for CASSPGTRENEQYF.

The rearrangement joins TRBV10-3 to TRBJ1-4; possible D gene TRBD1, 5 bases. The CDR3 consists of 16 residues. Trimming stripped 8 bases from V and 3 bases from J, with 19 bases between. CDR1 and CDR2 from the germline V gene are ENHRY and SYGVKD. As DNA, the CDR3 is TGTGCCATCGGGGCCGGGACCCAAACATCTAATGAAAAACTGTTTTTT. It is translated as CAIGAGTQTSNEKLFF.

This clonotype was recorded a few times. The chain carries TRBV18 and TRBJ1-2; 8 nucleotides agree with TRBD1. This CDR3 is built from 13 residues. With 4 bases clipped from V and 6 bases from J, the junction kept 4 bases outside the gene matches. Germline assignment: CDR1 KGHSH and CDR2 LQKENI. In nucleotides, the CDR3 is TGTGCCAGCTCACGATCGGGACAGGATGGCTACACCTTC. It yields the protein CASSRSGQDGYTF. The complete variable domain, with remaining parts taken from reference TRBV18 and TRBJ1-2, reads NAGVMQNPRHLVRRRGQEARLRCSPMKGHSHVYWYRQLPEEGLKFMVYLQKENIIDESGMPKERFSAEFPKEGPSILRIQQVVRGDSAAYFCASSRSGQDGYTFGSGTRLTVV.

The genes are TRBV29-1 and TRBJ2-7; D tentatively fits TRBD1 or TRBD2 (6 bases each). This CDR3 is built from 14 residues. Germline lookup yields CDR1 SQVTM and CDR2 ANQGSEA. Trimming took 5 bases from V and 5 from J, leaving 19 bases between them. CDR3: CSVTTRGGTHEQYF. For the CDR3, the DNA is TGCAGCGTTACCACCAGGGGAGGTACGCACGAGCAGTACTTC.

The chain has TRBV7-9 and TRBJ2-3; D call uncertain. V was pared by 1 base and J by 3 bases, with 14 bases between. Germline CDR1 SEHNR, CDR2 FQNEAQ (reference sequence). The CDR3 runs 16 residues. CDR3 region: CASSLDTVPSTDTQYF. The CDR3 DNA sequence: TGTGCCAGCAGCTTAGACACGGTTCCCTCAACAGATACGCAGTATTTT.

V usage is TRBV5-1 and J usage is TRBJ1-1; 9 bases are shared with TRBD1. The CDR3 loop spans 14 amino acids. Losses at the gene ends were 5 bases for V and 9 bases for J; bases not matched to a gene: 11. Germline loops: CDR1 SGHRS, CDR2 YFSETQ. This CDR3 reads CASRDPDRGLQAFF. DNA of the CDR3: TGCGCCAGCAGGGACCCGGACAGGGGACTTCAAGCTTTCTTT. Drawing the rest from reference TRBV5-1 and TRBJ1-1, the complete variable domain is KAGVTQTPRYLIKTRGQQVTLSCSPISGHRSVSWYQQTPGQGLQFLFEYFSETQRNKGNFPGRFSGRQFSNSRSEMNVSTLELGDSALYLCASRDPDRGLQAFFGQGTRLTVV.

This clonotype was counted once. The junction does not match germline at one end; this may be a read error. The chain is built from TRBV7-2 and TRBJ2-1; the match to TRBD2 covers 7 bases. The V gene's germline CDR1 is SGHTA and CDR2 FQGNSA. The CDR3 is 15 amino acids. This CDR3 reads CASSLASLRGGEQFF. The CDR3 DNA sequence: TGTGCTAGCAGCTTAGCATCACTCCGGGGAGGGGAGCAGTTCTTC.

The chain employs TRBV7-2 and TRBJ2-4, with 7 bases identical to TRBD2. The last part of the DNA fits TRBJ2-5 better; the J call may be wrong. This CDR3 is 16 amino acids long. Per the germline V gene, CDR1 is SGHTA and CDR2 is FQGNSA. CDR3 loop: CASSLPETSSQETQYF. The CDR3 region has the DNA TGTGCCAGCAGCTTACCCGAGACTAGCAGTCAGGAGACCCAGTACTTC.

With respect to this clonotype: One end of the junction fails to match germline, which may point to a read error. The rearrangement joins TRBV29-1 to TRBJ2-5; D unclear. CDR1 and CDR2 from the germline V gene are SQVTM and ANQGSEA. The CDR3 extends over 16 amino acids. DNA for the CDR3: TGCAGCGTTGTTCCTCTCACGGCACATCCTATAGAGCCCCAGTACTTC. Protein product: CSVVPLTAHPIEPQYF.

This clonotype was recorded a few times. The CDR3 DNA reads TGTGCCAGCAGCTTATGGCGGGGATCCCAGGAGACCCAGTACTTC. Amino acids: CASSLWRGSQETQYF. The genes are TRBV7-2 and TRBJ2-5; a possible D gene is TRBD2 (6 bases). V gave up 2 bases and J gave up 5 bases, with 15 bases separating them. The CDR3 extends over 15 amino acids. CDR1 and CDR2 (germline): SGHTA, FQGNSA.

This clonotype was observed a few times. V usage is TRBV4-1 and J usage is TRBJ2-7; D gene uncertain. V gave up 2 bases and J gave up 2 bases, with 10 bases separating them. CDR1 and CDR2 from the germline V gene are MGHRA and YSYEKL. This CDR3 has 14 residues. CDR3 in amino acids: CASSQTTQTYEQYF. The CDR3 DNA follows: TGCGCCAGCAGCCAAACGACACAAACCTACGAGCAGTACTTC.

This clonotype is a singleton in its sample. The gene calls are TRBV20-1 and TRBJ1-5; 9 nucleotides match TRBD1. Germline V CDR1 and CDR2: DFQATT, SNEGSKA (reference sequence). V dropped 1 base and J dropped 2; count of bases not matched to a gene: 6. There are 16 residues in the CDR3. CDR3 residues: CSARGTGVRGNQPQHF. The CDR3 nucleotides read TGCAGTGCTAGAGGGACAGGGGTTCGGGGCAATCAGCCCCAGCATTTT.

This clonotype was observed a handful of times. V and J are TRBV29-1 and TRBJ1-1, with 8 nucleotides matching TRBD1. Germline CDR1 and CDR2: SQVTM and ANQGSEA. CDR3 length: 13 residues. The ends lost 4 bases at V and 10 bases at J; junction bases unmatched: 11. The CDR3 DNA is TGCAGCGTTGGAATAGGACAGGGTGGGGGAGCTTTCTTT. Its protein product is CSVGIGQGGGAFF.

This clonotype was seen only a few times. The chain has TRBV7-9 and TRBJ2-1; no definite D call. Germline V CDR1 and CDR2: SEHNR, FQNEAQ (reference sequence). The CDR3 spans 10 residues. Trimming left V 8 bases short and J 7 bases short, with 6 bases between. This CDR3 is CASSANEQFF. CDR3 sequence (DNA): TGTGCCAGCTCCGCGAATGAGCAGTTCTTC.

This clonotype occurred once. The chain combines TRBV30 with TRBJ2-2; no definite D call. This CDR3 spans 13 amino acids. Between the trimmed V and J ends, which lost 3 bases and 0 bases, there was a span of 5 bases. The V gene's germline CDR1 is GTSNPN and CDR2 SVGIG (reference sequence). The DNA of the CDR3 is TGTGCCTGGAGGGGCGCGAACACCGGGGAGCTGTTTTTT. It translates to CAWRGANTGELFF.

This clonotype was detected a few times. This chain joins TRBV7-2 and TRBJ2-7, with a weak D call TRBD2 (6 bases). V lost 5 bases and J 3 bases, leaving 14 bases between the germline ends. The CDR3 length is 14 residues. Germline-derived CDR1 and CDR2 are SGHTA and FQGNSA. This chain's CDR3 is CASSRTGLGYEQYF. CDR3 coding DNA: TGTGCCAGCAGCCGAACGGGACTGGGCTACGAGCAGTACTTC.

The chain links TRBV27 to TRBJ1-5; D remains ambiguous. Germline values: CDR1 MNHEY, CDR2 SMNVEV (reference sequence). This CDR3 contains 14 residues. V was shortened by 5 bases and J by 5 bases, with 13 bases between the two germline ends. CDR3 DNA sequence: TGTGCCAGCAGTCCGCACAGTTCCGATCAGCCCCAGCATTTT. This translates into CASSPHSSDQPQHF.

This chain joins TRBV20-1 and TRBJ2-3, with TRBD2 matching 14 bases. CDR1 is DFQATT and CDR2 is SNEGSKA in the germline V gene (reference sequence). This CDR3 spans 16 amino acids. V shed 5 bases and J 4 bases; nucleotides not matched to a gene: 8. CDR3 protein: CSAATGTSGSPDTQYF. In DNA, the CDR3 is TGCAGTGCTGCTACCGGGACTAGCGGGAGTCCAGATACGCAGTATTTT.

This clonotype came up a few times. The genes are TRBV28 and TRBJ2-3; D gene unclear. Germline CDR1 and CDR2: MDHEN and SYDVKM. Trimming left V 6 bases short and J 6 bases short, with 10 bases between. The CDR3 spans 12 residues. DNA for the CDR3: TGTGCCAGCAGATCCAGGCGGGATACGCAGTATTTT. Protein sequence: CASRSRRDTQYF.

Only a few counts were recorded for this clonotype. V usage is TRBV15 and J usage is TRBJ1-2; D is unclear. V was clipped by 5 bases and J by 2 bases, with 12 bases between them. The CDR3 consists of 14 residues. The germline V gene encodes CDR1 LNHNV and CDR2 YYDKDF (reference sequence). The CDR3 sequence: CATSPSRTNYGYTF. CDR3 DNA: TGTGCCACCAGCCCTTCCCGTACCAACTATGGCTACACCTTC.

The rearrangement joins TRBV7-2 to TRBJ2-7; tentatively, D is TRBD2 (6 bases). The CDR3 spans 15 residues. Trimming removed 3 bases from V and 0 bases from J, with 12 bases in between. CDR1 is SGHTA, CDR2 FQGNSA, per germline. The CDR3 DNA follows: TGTGCCAGCAGCTTTAGCCAGGGACTCTCCTACGAGCAGTACTTC. Its translation: CASSFSQGLSYEQYF.

The sample holds a few counts of this clonotype. The genes are TRBV4-3 and TRBJ2-5, with TRBD1 matching 11 bases. The DNA end is more similar to TRBJ2-7, so the J call may be wrong. The CDR3 spans 15 residues. Germline CDR1 LGHNA, CDR2 YSLEER. This chain's CDR3 is CASSPGQGENYEQYF. In DNA form, the CDR3 reads TGCGCCAGCAGCCCGGGACAGGGGGAAAACTACGAGCAGTACTTC.